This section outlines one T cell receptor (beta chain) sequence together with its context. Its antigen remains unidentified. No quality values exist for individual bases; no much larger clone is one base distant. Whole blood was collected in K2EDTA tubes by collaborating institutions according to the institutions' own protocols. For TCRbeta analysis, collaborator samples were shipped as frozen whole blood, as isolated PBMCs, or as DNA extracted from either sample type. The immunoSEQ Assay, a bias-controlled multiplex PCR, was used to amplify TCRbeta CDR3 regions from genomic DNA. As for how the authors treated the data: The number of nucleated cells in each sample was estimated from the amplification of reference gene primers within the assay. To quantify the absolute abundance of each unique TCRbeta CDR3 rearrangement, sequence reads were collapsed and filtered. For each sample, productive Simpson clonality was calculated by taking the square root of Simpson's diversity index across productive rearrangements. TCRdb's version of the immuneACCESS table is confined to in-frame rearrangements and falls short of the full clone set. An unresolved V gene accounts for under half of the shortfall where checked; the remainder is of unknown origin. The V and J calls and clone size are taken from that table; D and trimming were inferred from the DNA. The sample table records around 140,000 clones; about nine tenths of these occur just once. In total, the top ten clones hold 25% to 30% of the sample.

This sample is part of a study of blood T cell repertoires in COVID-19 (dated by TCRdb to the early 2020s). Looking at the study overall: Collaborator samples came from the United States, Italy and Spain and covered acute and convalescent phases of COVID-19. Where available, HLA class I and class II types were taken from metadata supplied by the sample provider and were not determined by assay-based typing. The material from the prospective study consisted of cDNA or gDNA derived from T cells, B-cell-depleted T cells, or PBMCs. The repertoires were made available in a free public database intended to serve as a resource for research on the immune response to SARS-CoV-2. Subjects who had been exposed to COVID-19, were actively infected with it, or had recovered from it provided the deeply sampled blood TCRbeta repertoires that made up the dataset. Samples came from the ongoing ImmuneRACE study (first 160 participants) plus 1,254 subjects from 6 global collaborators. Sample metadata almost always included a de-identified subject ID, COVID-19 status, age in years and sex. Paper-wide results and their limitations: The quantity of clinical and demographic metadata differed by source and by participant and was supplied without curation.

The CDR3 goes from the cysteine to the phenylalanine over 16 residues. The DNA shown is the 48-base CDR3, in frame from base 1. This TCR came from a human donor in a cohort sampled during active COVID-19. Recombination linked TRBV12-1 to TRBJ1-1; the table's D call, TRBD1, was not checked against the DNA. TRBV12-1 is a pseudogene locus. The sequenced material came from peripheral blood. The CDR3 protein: CASSSQGQGAGTEAFF. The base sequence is TGTGCCAGCAGCTCTCAGGGACAGGGGGCTGGCACTGAAGCTTTCTTT.